A single sample gave rise to the 27 T cell receptor beta chains below, sequenced in a study of shared clonotypes between healthy human individuals. Sequencing used immunoSEQ multiplex PCR; TCRdb keeps in-frame clones, though not all of them. The data show approximately 350,000 clones, around 72% seen once. Sequencing used memory CD4+ T cells sorted from blood. The subset denotes: CD45RA-negative fraction. The receptors come from a man between 25 and 39 years old in good health.

This clone is a singleton in its sample. V and J are TRBV21-1 and TRBJ2-7; TRBD1 is taken as the D call from the table, unchecked against the DNA. TRBV21-1 is a known pseudogene. The CDR3 is 15 amino acids. The CDR3 spells CASSTRQTLHYEQYF. CDR3 bases: TGTGCCAGCAGCACTCGACAGACTCTTCACTACGAGCAGTACTTC.

This clone was observed a single time. The junction departs from the called germline gene at one end, perhaps through a read error. The chain carries TRBV6-5 and TRBJ2-7; D unresolved. The CDR3 consists of 11 residues. CDR1 and CDR2 (germline): MNHEY, SVGAGI. This CDR3 reads CPPPCTGEQYF. The DNA of the CDR3 is TGCCCCCCCCCTTGTACGGGCGAGCAGTACTTC.

V gene TRBV19 combines with J gene TRBJ1-2, with D perhaps TRBD1 (5 bases). CDR1 is LNHDA and CDR2 is SQIVND in the germline V gene (reference sequence). This CDR3 region has 12 residues. The V end lost 6 bases, the J end lost 6 bases, and 11 bases lay between the germline ends. CDR3 loop: CASSTYRNGYTF. Here the CDR3 DNA reads TGTGCCAGTAGCACCTACAGGAATGGCTACACCTTC.

This clone occurred once. This chain connects TRBV13 to TRBJ2-7; a weak D match, TRBD1 (5 bases). The ends were cut back, 5 bases at V and 0 bases at J, with 17 bases in the middle. Germline V gene lookup returns CDR1 PRHDT and CDR2 FYEKMQ (reference sequence). The CDR3 length is 16 residues. Written as DNA, the CDR3 is TGTGCCAGCAGCCCCAGGTTTAGGGGCAGCTCCTACGAGCAGTACTTC. Protein sequence: CASSPRFRGSSYEQYF.

The V and J genes are TRBV10-2 and TRBJ2-7, with TRBD1 matching 7 bases. The V segment lost 8 bases and the J segment 3 bases; nucleotides outside the gene matches: 7. The germline gives CDR1 WSHSY, CDR2 SAAADI. This CDR3 is 13 amino acids long. CDR3 in amino acids: CASGETGVYEQYF. As DNA, the CDR3 is TGCGCCAGCGGCGAAACAGGGGTCTACGAGCAGTACTTC.

This clone was seen many times. The genes are TRBV25-1 and TRBJ1-2; D is possibly TRBD1 (5 bases). CDR1 is MGHDK, CDR2 SYGVNS, per germline. Trimming took 5 bases from V and 0 from J, leaving 19 bases between them. This CDR3 is 17 amino acids long. CDR3 sequence (DNA): TGTGCCAGCAGTCCTCCGGACACCCGTATACCTAACTATGGCTACACCTTC. This gives the protein CASSPPDTRIPNYGYTF.

The chain employs TRBV7-2 and TRBJ1-4, with TRBD1 identical over 8 bases. With 5 bases clipped from V and 7 bases from J, the junction kept 9 bases outside the gene matches. The CDR3 is 15 residues long. CDR1 and CDR2 (germline): SGHTA, FQGNSA. For the CDR3, the DNA is TGTGCCAGCAGCCACGGGACAGGATTCGGTGAAAAACTGTTTTTT. Translation gives CASSHGTGFGEKLFF. Looking up the rest from reference TRBV7-2 and TRBJ1-4 gives the full variable domain: GAGVSQSPSNKVTEKGKDVELRCDPISGHTALYWYRQSLGQGLEFLIYFQGNSAPDKSGLPSDRFSAERTGGSVSTLTIQRTQQEDSAVYLCASSHGTGFGEKLFFGSGTQLSVL.

This chain links TRBV6-1 with TRBJ1-2; a possible D gene is TRBD1 (6 bases). Germline V gene sequence: CDR1 MNHNS, CDR2 SASEGT. The V and J ends lost 11 bases and 2 bases respectively, with 12 bases between them. This CDR3 has 12 amino acids. The CDR3 region is CARGGTNYGYTF. The CDR3 bases are TGTGCCCGAGGGGGGACAAACTATGGCTACACCTTC.

This clone was counted at least ten times. The V and J genes are TRBV7-9 and TRBJ2-1, with TRBD2 matching 11 bases. In germline, CDR1 is SEHNR, CDR2 FQNEAQ (reference sequence). The CDR3 consists of 17 residues. V lost 4 bases, J lost 7 bases, and 12 bases stayed unmatched. CDR3 protein: CASSSHPLAGGTNEQFF. The CDR3 DNA reads as TGTGCCAGCAGCTCGCACCCCCTAGCGGGGGGAACTAATGAGCAGTTCTTC.

J is TRBJ1-1 and V is TRBV15; tentatively, D is TRBD1 (6 bases). Germline CDR1 and CDR2: LNHNV and YYDKDF (reference sequence). This CDR3 is 16 amino acids long. V gave up 3 bases and J gave up 0 bases, with 14 bases separating them. The CDR3 here is CATSRLGQRMNTEAFF. CDR3 DNA: TGTGCCACCAGCAGGCTCGGACAGAGAATGAACACTGAAGCTTTCTTT.

The CDR3 here is CASSTSGAYIQYF. The CDR3 coding sequence is TGTGCCAGCAGCACCTCAGGGGCGTACATTCAGTACTTC. The gene calls are TRBV5-4 and TRBJ2-4; tentative D call: TRBD1 (6 bases). V shed 4 bases and J shed 8 bases, with 13 bases lying between them. Germline V gene sequence: CDR1 SGHNT, CDR2 YYREEE (reference sequence). There are 13 residues in the CDR3.

The chain employs TRBV28 and TRBJ2-5; D possibly uses TRBD1 or TRBD2 (5 bases each). The CDR3 sequence is 16 residues long. The germline CDR1 and CDR2 sequences are MDHEN and SYDVKM. V was cut by 4 bases and J by 2 bases, with 17 bases left in between. The CDR3 loop is CASSSLEGRAQETQYF. CDR3 DNA sequence: TGTGCCAGCAGTTCATTAGAGGGGCGGGCACAAGAGACCCAGTACTTC.

This clone has just one count. J is TRBJ2-2 and V is TRBV11-3; D may correspond to TRBD1 or TRBD2 (5 bases each). The length of the CDR3 is 18 residues. Trimming cost V 3 bases and J 4 bases, with 21 bases left between them. The germline V gene encodes CDR1 SGHNT and CDR2 YENEEA. As DNA, the CDR3 is TGTGCCAGCAGCTTTGAGGGGATGGGAAGGGGTCGCACCGGGGAGCTGTTTTTT. Translation: CASSFEGMGRGRTGELFF.

This clone appeared a few times. V usage is TRBV5-1 and J usage is TRBJ2-7; D is uncertain. Trimming removed 5 bases from V and 4 bases from J, with 22 bases in between. This CDR3 has 16 amino acids. Germline V gives CDR1 SGHRS, CDR2 YFSETQ. The CDR3 bases are TGCGCCAGCAGTCTGTCCCGGACCCCTGGATTATACGAGCAGTACTTC. Translated: CASSLSRTPGLYEQYF.

J is TRBJ2-7 and V is TRBV7-3, with D maybe TRBD2 (5 bases). The CDR3 is 16 amino acids. V was clipped by 2 bases and J by 0 bases, with 14 bases between them. Germline loops: CDR1 SGHTA, CDR2 FQGTGA. The CDR3 sequence is CASSLQSPGNSYEQYF. The CDR3 nucleotides read TGTGCCAGCAGCTTACAAAGTCCGGGGAACTCCTACGAGCAGTACTTC. Together with reference TRBV7-3 and TRBJ2-7, the CDR3 gives the full variable domain: GAGVSQTPSNKVTEKGKYVELRCDPISGHTALYWYRQSLGQGPEFLIYFQGTGAADDSGLPNDRFFAVRPEGSVSTLKIQRTERGDSAVYLCASSLQSPGNSYEQYFGPGTRLTVT.

The J gene is TRBJ2-6, the V gene TRBV5-4; 9 nucleotides agree with TRBD1. Trimming cost V 4 bases and J 3 bases; bases outside gene matches: 8. The CDR3 consists of 17 residues. From germline, CDR1 is SGHNT and CDR2 YYREEE (reference sequence). In nucleotides, the CDR3 is TGTGCCAGCAGCCCCGGACAGGGGATGAATGGGGCCAACGTCCTGACTTTC. Protein product: CASSPGQGMNGANVLTF.

In this sample, this clone turned up once. J is TRBJ2-5 and V is TRBV19; the D is unclear. Trimming took off 6 bases at V and 5 bases at J, with 7 bases between the two ends. The CDR3 covers 11 residues. CDR1 LNHDA and CDR2 SQIVND come from the germline V gene (reference sequence). The CDR3 nucleotides are TGTGCCAGTAGCGCTAAGGAGACCCAGTACTTC. It is translated as CASSAKETQYF.

This clone was observed once. The chain combines TRBV7-8 with TRBJ2-1; D might be TRBD2 (6 bases). Germline V gives CDR1 SGHVS, CDR2 FQNEAQ. CDR3 length equals 17 residues. V was shortened by 2 bases and J by 10 bases, with 24 bases between the two germline ends. The chain's CDR3 is CASSLSAGPAPMGEQFF. The CDR3 DNA sequence: TGTGCCAGCAGCTTATCGGCGGGACCGGCCCCAATGGGGGAGCAGTTCTTC.

This sequence joins TRBV9 and TRBJ1-4; D not certain. V was trimmed by 4 bases and J by 4 bases, leaving 5 bases between them. The germline gives CDR1 SGDLS, CDR2 YYNGEE. The CDR3 loop spans 12 amino acids. This CDR3 reads CASSLLNEKLFF. The DNA for the CDR3 is TGTGCCAGCAGCTTGCTTAATGAAAAACTGTTTTTT.

This clone appeared a few times. The V gene is TRBV2, the J gene TRBJ2-7; D might be TRBD1 or TRBD2, each matching 5 bases. Trimming removed 6 bases from V and 6 bases from J, with 12 bases in between. CDR1 is SNHLY and CDR2 is FYNNEI in the germline V gene. The CDR3 covers 12 residues. The DNA for the CDR3 is TGTGCCAGCAGCGGAGACAGCGGCGAGCAGTACTTC. It is translated as CASSGDSGEQYF.

The chain combines TRBV2 with TRBJ2-3; no reliable D call. The CDR3 extends over 11 amino acids. Per the germline V gene, CDR1 is SNHLY and CDR2 is FYNNEI. V was clipped by 4 bases and J by 7 bases, with 6 bases between them. The CDR3 spells CASSVKYTQYF. The CDR3, as DNA: TGTGCCAGCAGTGTTAAATATACGCAGTATTTT.

This clone occurred once. The gene calls are TRBV6-5 and TRBJ1-6; no clear D. The CDR3 spans 15 residues. V shed 10 bases and J shed 8 bases, with 21 bases lying between them. Germline lookup yields CDR1 MNHEY and CDR2 SVGAGI. The CDR3 nucleotides are TGTGCCACCACCCCTGCGGGCCTGTTGGATTCACCCCTCCACTTT. Residues: CATTPAGLLDSPLHF.

This clone appeared a single time. The V and J genes are TRBV5-6 and TRBJ2-3; TRBD1 aligns across 9 bases. This CDR3 spans 16 amino acids. Germline V CDR1 and CDR2: SGHDT, YYEEEE. The trim removed 0 bases at V and 1 base at J, leaving 3 bases unmatched. The CDR3 DNA follows: TGTGCCAGCAGCTTGGTAGGGGACAGGGGCACAGATACGCAGTATTTT. It specifies CASSLVGDRGTDTQYF.

About this clone itself: A read error may be the cause here, since a much bigger clone is one base away. The chain is built from TRBV11-2 and TRBJ2-3; 9 positions agree with TRBD2. J gave up 1 base and V 5 bases, and 4 bases lay outside the gene matches. Per germline, CDR1 SGHAT and CDR2 FQNNGV. The CDR3 loop spans 15 amino acids. In nucleotides, the CDR3 is TGTGCCAGCAGCCCCTGGACTAGCGGCACAGATACGCAGTATTTT. Protein: CASSPWTSGTDTQYF.

The chain uses TRBV28 and TRBJ2-1; 10 bases map to TRBD2. The CDR3 contains 16 residues. The germline gives CDR1 MDHEN, CDR2 SYDVKM. V lost 6 bases, J lost 8 bases, and 13 bases stayed unmatched. The CDR3 nucleotides are TGTGCCAGCAGACCGAAACTAGCGGGGTACCGGTATGAGCAGTTCTTC. It yields the protein CASRPKLAGYRYEQFF.

This clone was seen once. Compared with germline, one end of the junction differs, possibly owing to a read error. V and J are TRBV2 and TRBJ1-3, with a possible D match to TRBD1 (6 bases). The CDR3 contains 13 residues. From germline, CDR1 is SNHLY and CDR2 FYNNEI. The DNA for the CDR3 is TGTGCCAGCAGTTCGGACAGTAGAAACATAGAGGATTTT. Translation gives CASSSDSRNIEDF.

This chain connects TRBV2 to TRBJ2-6; D uncertain. Trimming cost V 8 bases and J 11 bases, with 13 bases left between them. Germline CDR1 and CDR2: SNHLY and FYNNEI. CDR3 size: 12 residues. In nucleotides, the CDR3 is TGTGCCAGCGCTCCCACCATCGACGTCCTGACTTTC. It yields the protein CASAPTIDVLTF.